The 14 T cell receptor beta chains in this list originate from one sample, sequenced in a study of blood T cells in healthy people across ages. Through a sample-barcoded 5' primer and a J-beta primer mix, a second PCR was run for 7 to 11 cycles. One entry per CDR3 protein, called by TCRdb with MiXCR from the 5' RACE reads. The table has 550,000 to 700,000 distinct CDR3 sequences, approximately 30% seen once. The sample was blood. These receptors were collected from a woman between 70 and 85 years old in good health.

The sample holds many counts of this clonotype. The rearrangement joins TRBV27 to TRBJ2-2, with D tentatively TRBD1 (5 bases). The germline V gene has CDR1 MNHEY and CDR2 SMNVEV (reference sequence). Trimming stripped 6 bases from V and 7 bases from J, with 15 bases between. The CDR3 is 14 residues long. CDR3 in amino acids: CASSPTQASGELFF. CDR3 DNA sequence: TGTGCCAGCAGCCCAACACAGGCAAGCGGGGAGCTGTTTTTT.

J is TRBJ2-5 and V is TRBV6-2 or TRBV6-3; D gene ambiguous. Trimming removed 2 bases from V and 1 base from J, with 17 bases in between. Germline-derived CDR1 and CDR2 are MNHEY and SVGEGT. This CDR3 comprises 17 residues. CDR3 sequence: CASSYDLVRGLQETQYF. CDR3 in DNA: TGTGCCAGCAGTTACGATCTTGTTCGCGGCCTCCAAGAGACCCAGTACTTC.

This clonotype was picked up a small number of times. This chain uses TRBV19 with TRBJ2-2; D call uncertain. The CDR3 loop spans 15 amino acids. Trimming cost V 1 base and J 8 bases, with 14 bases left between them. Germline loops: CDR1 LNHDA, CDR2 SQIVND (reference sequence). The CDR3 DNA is TGTGCCAGTAGTATAGTCGGGCCCAGCGCGGGGGAGCTGTTTTTT. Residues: CASSIVGPSAGELFF.

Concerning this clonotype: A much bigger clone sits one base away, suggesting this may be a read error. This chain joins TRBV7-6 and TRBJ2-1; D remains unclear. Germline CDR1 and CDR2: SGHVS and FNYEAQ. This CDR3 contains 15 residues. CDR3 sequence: CASSLVSLTKAEQSF. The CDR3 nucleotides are TGTGCCAGCAGCTTAGTATCCCTTACGAAGGCTGAGCAGTCCTTC.

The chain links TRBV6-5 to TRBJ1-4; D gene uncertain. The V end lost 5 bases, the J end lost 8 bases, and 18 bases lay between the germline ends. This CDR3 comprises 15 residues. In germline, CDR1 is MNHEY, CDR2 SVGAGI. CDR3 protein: CASSSRPTVTEKLFF. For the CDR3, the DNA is TGTGCCAGCAGTAGCAGACCTACAGTTACAGAAAAACTGTTTTTT.

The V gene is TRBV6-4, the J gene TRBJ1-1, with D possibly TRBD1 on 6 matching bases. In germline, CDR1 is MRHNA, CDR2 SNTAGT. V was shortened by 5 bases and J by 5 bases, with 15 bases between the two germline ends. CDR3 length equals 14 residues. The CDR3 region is CASSTWGGNTEAFF. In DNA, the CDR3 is TGTGCCAGCAGTACGTGGGGGGGCAATACTGAAGCTTTCTTT.

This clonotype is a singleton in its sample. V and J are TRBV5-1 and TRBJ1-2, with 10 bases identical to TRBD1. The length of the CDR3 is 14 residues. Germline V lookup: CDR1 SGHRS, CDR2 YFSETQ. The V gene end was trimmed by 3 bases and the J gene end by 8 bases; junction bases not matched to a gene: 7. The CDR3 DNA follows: TGCGCCAGCAGCTACACGGGGACAGGGGACGGCTACACCTTC. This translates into CASSYTGTGDGYTF.

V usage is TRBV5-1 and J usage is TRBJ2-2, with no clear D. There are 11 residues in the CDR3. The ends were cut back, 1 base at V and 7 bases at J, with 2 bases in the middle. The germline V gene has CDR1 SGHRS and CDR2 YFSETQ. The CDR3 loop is CASSLSGELFF. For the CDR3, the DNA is TGCGCCAGCAGCTTGAGCGGGGAGCTGTTTTTT.

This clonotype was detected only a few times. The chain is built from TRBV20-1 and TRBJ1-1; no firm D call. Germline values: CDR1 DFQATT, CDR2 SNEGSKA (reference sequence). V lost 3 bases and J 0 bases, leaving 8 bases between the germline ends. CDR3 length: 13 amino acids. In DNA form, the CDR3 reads TGCAGTGCTAGCCGGGCCGTGAACACTGAAGCTTTCTTT. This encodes CSASRAVNTEAFF.

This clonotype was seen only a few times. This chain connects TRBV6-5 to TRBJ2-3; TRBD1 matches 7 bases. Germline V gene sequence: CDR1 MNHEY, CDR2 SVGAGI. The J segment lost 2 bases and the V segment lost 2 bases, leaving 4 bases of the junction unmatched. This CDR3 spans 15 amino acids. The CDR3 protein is CASSYDRESTDTQYF. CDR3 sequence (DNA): TGTGCCAGCAGTTACGACAGGGAATCCACAGATACGCAGTATTTT.

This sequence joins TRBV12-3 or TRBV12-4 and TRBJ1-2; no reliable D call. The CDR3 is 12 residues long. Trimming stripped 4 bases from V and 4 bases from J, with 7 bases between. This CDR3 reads CASSYTLYGYTF. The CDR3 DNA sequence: TGTGCCAGCAGTTACACACTCTATGGCTACACCTTC.

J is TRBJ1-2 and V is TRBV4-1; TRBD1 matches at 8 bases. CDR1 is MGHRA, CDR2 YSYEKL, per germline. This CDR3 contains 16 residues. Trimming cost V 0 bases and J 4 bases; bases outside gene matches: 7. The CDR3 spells CASSQDSPGGGYGYTF. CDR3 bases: TGCGCCAGCAGCCAAGATTCGCCAGGGGGCGGCTATGGCTACACCTTC.

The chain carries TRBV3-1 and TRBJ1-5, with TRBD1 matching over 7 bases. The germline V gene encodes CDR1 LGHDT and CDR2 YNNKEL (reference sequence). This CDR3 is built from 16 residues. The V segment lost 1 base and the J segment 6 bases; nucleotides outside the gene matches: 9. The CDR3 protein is CASSQGKGAGPQPQHF. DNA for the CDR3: TGTGCCAGCAGCCAAGGGAAGGGGGCAGGGCCTCAGCCCCAGCATTTT.

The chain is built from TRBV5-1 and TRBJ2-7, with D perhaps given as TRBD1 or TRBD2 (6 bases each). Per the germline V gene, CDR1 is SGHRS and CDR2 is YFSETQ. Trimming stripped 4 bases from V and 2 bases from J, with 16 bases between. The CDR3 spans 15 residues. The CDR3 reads CASSPRTGAPYEQYF. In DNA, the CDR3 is TGCGCCAGCAGCCCGCGCACGGGGGCCCCCTACGAGCAGTACTTC.